A single sample is the source of the 31 T cell receptor beta chains below, sequenced in a study of cytomegalovirus exposure and HLA in healthy donors (dated by TCRdb to about 2017). The library was prepared using the immunoSEQ multiplex PCR assay. TCRdb holds this immuneACCESS table with in-frame rearrangements only. Some clones are missing; in checked studies, unresolved V genes explain under half, and the rest has no known cause. The sample table shows about 130,000 clones, and 75% to 90% are seen once. Around 5.9% of the sample comes from the top ten. The material sequenced was PBMCs. All receptors come from a woman in her twenties or thirties in good health and CMV-seropositive.

The count of this clone is one. This chain joins TRBV7-2 and TRBJ2-7; the match to TRBD2 covers 13 bases. This CDR3 has 16 residues. Germline V gene data show CDR1 as SGHTA and CDR2 as FQGNSA. The V segment lost 5 bases and the J segment 6 bases; nucleotides outside the gene matches: 10. CDR3 protein: CASSPEGTSGTGEQYF. Here the CDR3 DNA reads TGTGCCAGCAGCCCCGAGGGGACTAGCGGGACGGGCGAGCAGTACTTC.

This clone was recorded a few times. The chain employs TRBV7-6 and TRBJ1-5, with D tentatively TRBD1 (6 bases). The CDR3 runs 15 residues. Germline CDR1 reads SGHVS; CDR2 reads FNYEAQ. The ends were cut back, 5 bases at V and 8 bases at J, with 19 bases in the middle. The CDR3 loop reads CASSRGPRQAEPQHF. CDR3 in DNA: TGTGCCAGCAGCCGCGGGCCCCGACAGGCGGAGCCCCAGCATTTT.

This clone was seen just once. V gene TRBV2 combines with J gene TRBJ2-5, with D perhaps matching TRBD1 (6 bases). Trimming took off 4 bases at V and 4 bases at J, with 10 bases between the two ends. The CDR3 sequence is 13 residues long. Germline loops: CDR1 SNHLY, CDR2 FYNNEI. The CDR3 region has the DNA TGTGCCAGCAGTGCAAACAGGGCAGAGACCCAGTACTTC. Translating gives CASSANRAETQYF.

CDR3 DNA sequence: TGCGCCAGCAGCCAATGGCAGGGGGCGATCATCCAAGAGACCCAGTACTTC. Protein product: CASSQWQGAIIQETQYF. The gene calls are TRBV4-1 and TRBJ2-5; 8 bases line up with TRBD1. V was pared by 2 bases and J by 1 base, with 9 bases of the junction left unmatched. This CDR3 is 17 amino acids long. Germline CDR1 MGHRA, CDR2 YSYEKL.

The gene calls are TRBV2 and TRBJ1-3, with unresolved D. Germline CDR1 SNHLY, CDR2 FYNNEI. Deletions cut 6 bases from V and 0 bases from J, with 9 bases between. The CDR3 consists of 14 residues. The CDR3 DNA reads as TGTGCCAGCAGAGCAGCGCACTCTGGAAACACCATATATTTT. Translated: CASRAAHSGNTIYF.

The chain couples TRBV19 to TRBJ2-5, with D possibly being TRBD2 (5 bases). Trimming removed 4 bases at V and 4 bases at J, with 7 bases between. CDR1 is LNHDA and CDR2 is SQIVND in the germline V gene (reference sequence). CDR3 length: 12 residues. The CDR3 nucleotides are TGTGCCAGTAGTACTGGGAGAGAGACCCAGTACTTC. This sequence encodes CASSTGRETQYF.

This chain uses TRBV7-8 with TRBJ2-5; 9 bases map to TRBD1. The CDR3 totals 16 residues. Germline V gene sequence: CDR1 SGHVS, CDR2 FQNEAQ. V dropped 5 bases and J dropped 1; count of bases not matched to a gene: 8. The CDR3 region is CASSTGGRVGQETQYF. DNA of the CDR3: TGTGCCAGCAGCACAGGGGGCCGGGTCGGCCAAGAGACCCAGTACTTC.

For the CDR3, the DNA is TGCGCCAGCAGTCCCAAACCCCACAGGAGGGAGTACTTC. Its protein is CASSPKPHRREYF. The rearrangement links TRBV10-2 to TRBJ2-7; tentative D call: TRBD2 (6 bases). Germline V CDR1 and CDR2: WSHSY, SAAADI. This CDR3 region has 13 residues. Deletions cut 5 bases from V and 11 bases from J, with 19 bases between.

V is TRBV5-1 and J is TRBJ2-3; 7 nucleotides line up with TRBD2. The CDR3 covers 14 residues. Germline V lookup: CDR1 SGHRS, CDR2 YFSETQ. Losses at the gene ends were 4 bases for V and 5 bases for J; bases not matched to a gene: 7. The CDR3 sequence is CASSLGAGKDTQYF. CDR3 coding DNA: TGCGCCAGCAGCCTGGGAGCGGGGAAAGATACGCAGTATTTT. Full variable domain (missing parts from reference TRBV5-1 and TRBJ2-3): KAGVTQTPRYLIKTRGQQVTLSCSPISGHRSVSWYQQTPGQGLQFLFEYFSETQRNKGNFPGRFSGRQFSNSRSEMNVSTLELGDSALYLCASSLGAGKDTQYFGPGTRLTVL.

The chain has TRBV7-9 and TRBJ2-1; TRBD2 aligns across 12 bases. After removal of 5 bases from V and 4 bases from J, the junction contained 12 bases not matched to a gene. This CDR3 is built from 18 residues. Germline V gene data show CDR1 as SEHNR and CDR2 as FQNEAQ (reference sequence). Here the CDR3 DNA reads TGTGCCAGCAGCCGCCTCTTTCTACTAGCGGGGGGATACAATGAGCAGTTCTTC. It specifies CASSRLFLLAGGYNEQFF.

This clone has a single count. The chain links TRBV7-2 to TRBJ2-7; 7 positions agree with TRBD2. The J segment lost 0 bases and the V segment lost 10 bases, leaving 9 bases of the junction unmatched. This CDR3 has 14 residues. The germline V gene encodes CDR1 SGHTA and CDR2 FQGNSA. Written as DNA, the CDR3 is TGTGCCACGAAACCCGGGGGGAGCTCCTACGAGCAGTACTTC. Its protein is CATKPGGSSYEQYF.

This chain joins TRBV9 and TRBJ1-4; D unclear. The length of the CDR3 is 15 residues. Trimming removed 4 bases at V and 0 bases at J, with 10 bases between. CDR1 is SGDLS, CDR2 YYNGEE, per germline. The CDR3 bases are TGTGCCAGCAGCCCGCGGGTTGCAACTAATGAAAAACTGTTTTTT. Translating it yields CASSPRVATNEKLFF.

The rearrangement joins TRBV5-1 to TRBJ1-3; D ambiguous. V lost 4 bases to trimming and J lost 2 bases, with 7 bases between them. CDR3 length equals 13 residues. The germline CDR1 and CDR2 sequences are SGHRS and YFSETQ. Here the CDR3 DNA reads TGCGCCAGCAGCCCTACAGCTGGAAACACCATATATTTT. It encodes CASSPTAGNTIYF.

V and J are TRBV27 and TRBJ2-1, with TRBD1 matching 7 bases. The germline V gene encodes CDR1 MNHEY and CDR2 SMNVEV (reference sequence). J lost 9 bases, V lost 6 bases, and 17 bases had no gene match. The CDR3 has 16 residues. The CDR3 region has the DNA TGTGCCAGCAGCCCCGTCACAAGGGGGCTTTGGAGTGAGCAGTTCTTC. As protein: CASSPVTRGLWSEQFF.

This chain joins TRBV28 and TRBJ2-6; D possibly corresponds to TRBD1 (6 bases). This CDR3 is built from 16 residues. V was shortened by 4 bases and J by 4 bases, with 14 bases between the two germline ends. CDR1 and CDR2 (germline): MDHEN, SYDVKM. The CDR3 sequence: CASSWGNRAGANVLTF. The CDR3 bases are TGTGCCAGCAGTTGGGGCAACAGGGCCGGGGCCAACGTCCTGACTTTC.

The rearrangement uses TRBV7-9 and TRBJ1-1; D uncertain. Germline CDR1 SEHNR, CDR2 FQNEAQ (reference sequence). V was pared by 3 bases and J by 4 bases, with 18 bases between. The CDR3 is made up of 16 amino acids. The CDR3 DNA reads as TGTGCCAGCAGCTTTGGTGTCCCGCCGACGGGCACTGAAGCTTTCTTT. Translated, it gives CASSFGVPPTGTEAFF.

This clone has only one observation. The rearrangement joins TRBV5-4 to TRBJ1-4, with 10 bases fitting TRBD1. J lost 6 bases, V lost 5 bases, and 7 bases had no gene match. Germline assignment: CDR1 SGHNT and CDR2 YYREEE (reference sequence). The CDR3 is made up of 15 amino acids. The CDR3 reads CASRGGQGDDEKLFF. CDR3 nucleotides: TGTGCCAGCAGGGGCGGACAGGGGGATGATGAAAAACTGTTTTTT.

This clone occurred a few times. This chain joins TRBV27 and TRBJ1-2; the D is unclear. The CDR3 covers 13 residues. Trimming shortened V by 5 bases and J by 6 bases, and 13 bases separated the two germline ends. Germline loops: CDR1 MNHEY, CDR2 SMNVEV (reference sequence). CDR3 sequence: CASSPGGLNGYTF. CDR3 DNA sequence: TGTGCCAGCAGTCCCGGAGGTTTGAATGGCTACACCTTC.

This sequence joins TRBV11-2 and TRBJ2-7, with D perhaps matching TRBD2 (6 bases). CDR3 size: 15 residues. Germline values: CDR1 SGHAT, CDR2 FQNNGV. Trimming removed 2 bases from V and 2 bases from J, with 13 bases in between. CDR3 DNA: TGTGCCAGCAGCTTAAGGGCGGGGAGTGCCTACGAGCAGTACTTC. This sequence encodes CASSLRAGSAYEQYF.

V is TRBV5-1 and J is TRBJ2-2, with TRBD2 identical over 9 bases. The CDR3 loop spans 16 amino acids. The germline V gene encodes CDR1 SGHRS and CDR2 YFSETQ. The junction had 6 bases not matched to a gene; V was cut back by 1 base and J by 5 bases. The DNA of the CDR3 is TGCGCCAGCAGCTTGACTAGCGGGCCAATAACCGGGGAGCTGTTTTTT. Encoded protein: CASSLTSGPITGELFF.

This clone was seen more than once but under ten times. V gene TRBV29-1 combines with J gene TRBJ2-1, with TRBD2 matching over 9 bases. With 2 bases clipped from V and 6 bases from J, the junction kept 11 bases outside the gene matches. Looked up from germline, CDR1 is SQVTM and CDR2 is ANQGSEA. The CDR3 contains 16 residues. The DNA of the CDR3 is TGCAGCGTTGAATCTGGTGGGTCAGCGGGGGGCAATGAGCAGTTCTTC. Residues: CSVESGGSAGGNEQFF.

This sequence joins TRBV9 and TRBJ2-3, with a possible D match to TRBD2 (6 bases). Looked up from germline, CDR1 is SGDLS and CDR2 is YYNGEE. V was trimmed by 2 bases and J by 6 bases, leaving 13 bases between them. The CDR3 totals 14 residues. In DNA form, the CDR3 reads TGTGCCAGCAGCGTTACAGCGGGCGGGGATACGCAGTATTTT. Protein: CASSVTAGGDTQYF.

The chain couples TRBV18 to TRBJ2-1; D possibly corresponds to TRBD2 (6 bases). The CDR3 has 13 amino acids. Trimming took off 6 bases at V and 7 bases at J, with 13 bases between the two ends. Germline assignment: CDR1 KGHSH and CDR2 LQKENI. CDR3 sequence reads: CASSLGTYNEQFF. CDR3 nucleotides: TGTGCCAGCTCCCTCGGGACTTATAATGAGCAGTTCTTC.

CDR3 nucleotides: TGCGCCAGCAGCTCGCCTAGCGGGGGGGCGGGCACCGGGGAGCTGTTTTTT. Translated, it gives CASSSPSGGAGTGELFF. The V call is TRBV5-1, the J call TRBJ2-2; 12 bases are a match to TRBD2. The V gene end was trimmed by 3 bases and the J gene end by 4 bases; junction bases not matched to a gene: 7. Germline V gene lookup returns CDR1 SGHRS and CDR2 YFSETQ. The CDR3 extends over 17 amino acids.

This chain connects TRBV7-9 to TRBJ1-4; D gene ambiguous. V was clipped by 1 base and J by 7 bases, with 13 bases between them. Germline lookup yields CDR1 SEHNR and CDR2 FQNEAQ (reference sequence). The CDR3 contains 15 residues. The CDR3 DNA follows: TGTGCCAGCAGCTTAGTCTTGGCAGAACCTGAAAAACTGTTTTTT. Protein sequence: CASSLVLAEPEKLFF.

The V and J genes are TRBV9 and TRBJ2-1; 8 bases align to TRBD2. CDR3 length: 15 residues. With 4 bases clipped from V and 2 bases from J, the junction kept 5 bases outside the gene matches. Germline CDR1 and CDR2: SGDLS and YYNGEE. CDR3 region: CASSYSGNTYNEQFF. CDR3 DNA sequence: TGTGCCAGCAGCTATAGCGGGAATACCTACAATGAGCAGTTCTTC.

The chain is built from TRBV7-3 and TRBJ2-3; TRBD2 aligns across 10 bases. Per the germline V gene, CDR1 is SGHTA and CDR2 is FQGTGA. This CDR3 is built from 17 residues. The trim removed 5 bases at V and 2 bases at J, leaving 10 bases unmatched. CDR3 nucleotides: TGTGCCAGCAGCCTCACTCCCGGGACTAGCGCCACAGATACGCAGTATTTT. Translating gives CASSLTPGTSATDTQYF.

The DNA of the CDR3 is TGTGCCAGCAGGGGACAGGGAAGATCTGAAGCTTTCTTT. Residues: CASRGQGRSEAFF. The J gene is TRBJ1-1, the V gene TRBV28, with 9 bases lining up with TRBD1. In germline, CDR1 is MDHEN, CDR2 SYDVKM. CDR3 length equals 13 residues. J was trimmed by 6 bases and V by 6 bases; bases with no gene match: 5.

V and J are TRBV10-1 and TRBJ2-3; TRBD1 matches at 9 bases. Unmatched junction bases numbered 8, after V lost 2 bases and J lost 5 bases. Germline V gene data show CDR1 as WNHNN and CDR2 as SYGVQD (reference sequence). The CDR3 totals 16 residues. The chain's CDR3 is CASSEDRDRAQDTQYF. The CDR3 coding sequence is TGCGCCAGCAGTGAGGACCGGGACAGGGCCCAAGATACGCAGTATTTT.

CDR3 in amino acids: CASSFTRDNGNTIYF. In DNA form, the CDR3 reads TGTGCCAGCAGCTTTACCAGGGACAATGGAAACACCATATATTTT. V and J are TRBV5-6 and TRBJ1-3, with TRBD1 as a possible D gene (6 bases). The CDR3 length is 15 residues. Trimming took 2 bases from V and 3 from J, leaving 12 bases between them. In germline, CDR1 is SGHDT, CDR2 YYEEEE.

The CDR3 loop reads CASSIAFGTSRNYEQYF. For the CDR3, the DNA is TGTGCCAGTAGTATAGCTTTCGGGACTAGCCGCAACTACGAGCAGTACTTC. The J gene is TRBJ2-7, the V gene TRBV19; 9 positions match TRBD2. Germline trimming cut 1 base from V and 3 bases from J; bases unmatched to any gene: 10. The CDR3 contains 17 residues. Germline V CDR1 and CDR2: LNHDA, SQIVND (reference sequence).